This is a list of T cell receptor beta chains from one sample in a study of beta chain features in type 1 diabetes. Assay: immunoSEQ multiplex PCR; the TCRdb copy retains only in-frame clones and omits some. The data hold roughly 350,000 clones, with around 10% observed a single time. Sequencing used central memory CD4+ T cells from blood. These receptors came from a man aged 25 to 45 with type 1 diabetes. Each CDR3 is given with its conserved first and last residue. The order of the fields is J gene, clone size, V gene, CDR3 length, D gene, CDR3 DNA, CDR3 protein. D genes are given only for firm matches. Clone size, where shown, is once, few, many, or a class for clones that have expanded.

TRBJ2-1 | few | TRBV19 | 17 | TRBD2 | TGTGCCAGTAAGCGGGCTCGTGGTAGCGGGAGGGTCAATGAGCAGTTCTTC | CASKRARGSGRVNEQFF
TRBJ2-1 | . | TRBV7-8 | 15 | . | TGTGCCAGCAGCTTGGGAGGGACACAAGAGCGTGAGCAGTTCTTC | CASSLGGTQEREQFF
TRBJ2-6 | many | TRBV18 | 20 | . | TGTGCCAGCTCACCGAATTTTCCGGGATCCCTAGTTTCTGGGGCCAACGTCCTGACTTTC | CASSPNFPGSLVSGANVLTF
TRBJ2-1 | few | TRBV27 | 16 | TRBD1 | TGTGCCAGTAATGGGTATTGGGACAGGGGCCGGGATGAGCAGTTCTTC | CASNGYWDRGRDEQFF
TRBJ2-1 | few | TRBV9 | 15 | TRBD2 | TGTGCCAGCAGCGTAGGGGGAACTAGCGCATCCGAGCAGTTCTTC | CASSVGGTSASEQFF
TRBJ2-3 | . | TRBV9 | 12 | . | TGTGCCAGCAGCGTAGGCACAGATACGCAGTATTTT | CASSVGTDTQYF
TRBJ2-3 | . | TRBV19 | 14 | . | TGTGCCAGTAGTATAGGTGGTTACACAGATACGCAGTATTTT | CASSIGGYTDTQYF
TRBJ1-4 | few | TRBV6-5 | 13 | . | TGTGCCAGCAGAGAGGGTTCTCGAGAAAAACTGTTTTTT | CASREGSREKLFF
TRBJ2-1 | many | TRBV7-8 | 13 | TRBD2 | TGTGCCAGCAGCCGGGAGGTCGACAATGAGCAGTTCTTC | CASSREVDNEQFF
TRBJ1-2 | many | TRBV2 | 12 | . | TGTGCCAGCAAACCGAATATGGGTGGCTACACCTTC | CASKPNMGGYTF
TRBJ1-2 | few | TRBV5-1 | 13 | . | TGCGCCAGCAGCCCGGACGGAGCCTATGGCTACACCTTC | CASSPDGAYGYTF
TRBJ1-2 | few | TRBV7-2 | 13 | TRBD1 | TGTGCCAGCAGCGCAGGGACAGGAGATGGCTACACCTTC | CASSAGTGDGYTF
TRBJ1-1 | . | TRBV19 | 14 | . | TGTGCCAGTAGTTCCCGCAGTGGGAACACTGAAGCTTTCTTT | CASSSRSGNTEAFF
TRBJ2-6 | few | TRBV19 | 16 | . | TGTGCCAGTAGTATAGGGTACATCTCTGGGGCCAACGTCCTGACTTTC | CASSIGYISGANVLTF
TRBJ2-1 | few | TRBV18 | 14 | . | TGTGCCAGCTCACCCGACCAATATTACAATGAGCAGTTCTTC | CASSPDQYYNEQFF
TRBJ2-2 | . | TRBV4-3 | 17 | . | TGCGCCAGCAGCCAAGAAGGGGGGAGAGGAAATACCGGGGAGCTGTTTTTT | CASSQEGGRGNTGELFF
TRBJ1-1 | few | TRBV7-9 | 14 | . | TGTGCCAGCAGCCGCCTCGGGGGAAACACTGAAGCTTTCTTT | CASSRLGGNTEAFF
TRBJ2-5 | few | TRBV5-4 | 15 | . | TGTGCCAGCAGCTTGACAGGGATGCAAGAAGAGACCCAGTACTTC | CASSLTGMQEETQYF
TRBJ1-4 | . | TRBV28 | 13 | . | TGTGCCAGCAGTTCTTATGGGGGGGAAAAACTGTTTTTT | CASSSYGGEKLFF
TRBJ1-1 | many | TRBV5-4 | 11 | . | TGTGCCAGCAGCTACCTATCTGAAGCTTTCTTT | CASSYLSEAFF
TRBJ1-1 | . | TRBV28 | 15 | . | TGTGCCAGCAGTTTGGTCAGAGGGAGTTCCACTGAAGCTTTCTTT | CASSLVRGSSTEAFF
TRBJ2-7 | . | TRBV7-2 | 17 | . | TGTGCCAGCAGCTTAGAAGGGGCCCCGAACCTAGGGTACGAGCAGTACTTC | CASSLEGAPNLGYEQYF
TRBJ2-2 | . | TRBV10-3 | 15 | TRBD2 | TGTGCCATCAGTGGCCGGACTAGTGGGGACGGGGAGCTGTTTTTT | CAISGRTSGDGELFF
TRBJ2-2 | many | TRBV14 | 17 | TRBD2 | TGTGCCAGCAGCCAAGCCCGGACTAGCGGACCCACCGGGGAGCTGTTTTTT | CASSQARTSGPTGELFF
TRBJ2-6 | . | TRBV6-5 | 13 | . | TGTGCCAGCATGAACTCTGGGGCCAACGTCCTGACTTTC | CASMNSGANVLTF
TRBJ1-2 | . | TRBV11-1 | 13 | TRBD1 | TGTGCCAGCAGCTTTAACAGGGGCTATGGCTACACCTTC | CASSFNRGYGYTF
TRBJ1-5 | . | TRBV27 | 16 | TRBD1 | TGTGCCAGCAGACGCACCGCAGGGGGCGAGGGGCAGCCCCAGCATTTT | CASRRTAGGEGQPQHF
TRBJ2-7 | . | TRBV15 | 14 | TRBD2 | TGTGCCACCAGCAGAGATCAGGCTAGCGGCAGTCTGTACTTC | CATSRDQASGSLYF